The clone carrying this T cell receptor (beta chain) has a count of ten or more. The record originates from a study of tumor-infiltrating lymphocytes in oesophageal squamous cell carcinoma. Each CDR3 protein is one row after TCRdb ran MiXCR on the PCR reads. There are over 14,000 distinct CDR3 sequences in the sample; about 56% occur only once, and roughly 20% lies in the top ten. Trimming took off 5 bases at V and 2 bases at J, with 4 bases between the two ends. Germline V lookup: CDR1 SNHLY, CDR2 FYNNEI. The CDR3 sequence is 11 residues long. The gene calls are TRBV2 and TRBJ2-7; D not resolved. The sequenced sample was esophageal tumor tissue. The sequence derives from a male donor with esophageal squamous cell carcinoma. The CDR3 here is CASSRAYEQYF. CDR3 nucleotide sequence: TGTGCCAGCAGTCGCGCCTACGAGCAGTACTTC.